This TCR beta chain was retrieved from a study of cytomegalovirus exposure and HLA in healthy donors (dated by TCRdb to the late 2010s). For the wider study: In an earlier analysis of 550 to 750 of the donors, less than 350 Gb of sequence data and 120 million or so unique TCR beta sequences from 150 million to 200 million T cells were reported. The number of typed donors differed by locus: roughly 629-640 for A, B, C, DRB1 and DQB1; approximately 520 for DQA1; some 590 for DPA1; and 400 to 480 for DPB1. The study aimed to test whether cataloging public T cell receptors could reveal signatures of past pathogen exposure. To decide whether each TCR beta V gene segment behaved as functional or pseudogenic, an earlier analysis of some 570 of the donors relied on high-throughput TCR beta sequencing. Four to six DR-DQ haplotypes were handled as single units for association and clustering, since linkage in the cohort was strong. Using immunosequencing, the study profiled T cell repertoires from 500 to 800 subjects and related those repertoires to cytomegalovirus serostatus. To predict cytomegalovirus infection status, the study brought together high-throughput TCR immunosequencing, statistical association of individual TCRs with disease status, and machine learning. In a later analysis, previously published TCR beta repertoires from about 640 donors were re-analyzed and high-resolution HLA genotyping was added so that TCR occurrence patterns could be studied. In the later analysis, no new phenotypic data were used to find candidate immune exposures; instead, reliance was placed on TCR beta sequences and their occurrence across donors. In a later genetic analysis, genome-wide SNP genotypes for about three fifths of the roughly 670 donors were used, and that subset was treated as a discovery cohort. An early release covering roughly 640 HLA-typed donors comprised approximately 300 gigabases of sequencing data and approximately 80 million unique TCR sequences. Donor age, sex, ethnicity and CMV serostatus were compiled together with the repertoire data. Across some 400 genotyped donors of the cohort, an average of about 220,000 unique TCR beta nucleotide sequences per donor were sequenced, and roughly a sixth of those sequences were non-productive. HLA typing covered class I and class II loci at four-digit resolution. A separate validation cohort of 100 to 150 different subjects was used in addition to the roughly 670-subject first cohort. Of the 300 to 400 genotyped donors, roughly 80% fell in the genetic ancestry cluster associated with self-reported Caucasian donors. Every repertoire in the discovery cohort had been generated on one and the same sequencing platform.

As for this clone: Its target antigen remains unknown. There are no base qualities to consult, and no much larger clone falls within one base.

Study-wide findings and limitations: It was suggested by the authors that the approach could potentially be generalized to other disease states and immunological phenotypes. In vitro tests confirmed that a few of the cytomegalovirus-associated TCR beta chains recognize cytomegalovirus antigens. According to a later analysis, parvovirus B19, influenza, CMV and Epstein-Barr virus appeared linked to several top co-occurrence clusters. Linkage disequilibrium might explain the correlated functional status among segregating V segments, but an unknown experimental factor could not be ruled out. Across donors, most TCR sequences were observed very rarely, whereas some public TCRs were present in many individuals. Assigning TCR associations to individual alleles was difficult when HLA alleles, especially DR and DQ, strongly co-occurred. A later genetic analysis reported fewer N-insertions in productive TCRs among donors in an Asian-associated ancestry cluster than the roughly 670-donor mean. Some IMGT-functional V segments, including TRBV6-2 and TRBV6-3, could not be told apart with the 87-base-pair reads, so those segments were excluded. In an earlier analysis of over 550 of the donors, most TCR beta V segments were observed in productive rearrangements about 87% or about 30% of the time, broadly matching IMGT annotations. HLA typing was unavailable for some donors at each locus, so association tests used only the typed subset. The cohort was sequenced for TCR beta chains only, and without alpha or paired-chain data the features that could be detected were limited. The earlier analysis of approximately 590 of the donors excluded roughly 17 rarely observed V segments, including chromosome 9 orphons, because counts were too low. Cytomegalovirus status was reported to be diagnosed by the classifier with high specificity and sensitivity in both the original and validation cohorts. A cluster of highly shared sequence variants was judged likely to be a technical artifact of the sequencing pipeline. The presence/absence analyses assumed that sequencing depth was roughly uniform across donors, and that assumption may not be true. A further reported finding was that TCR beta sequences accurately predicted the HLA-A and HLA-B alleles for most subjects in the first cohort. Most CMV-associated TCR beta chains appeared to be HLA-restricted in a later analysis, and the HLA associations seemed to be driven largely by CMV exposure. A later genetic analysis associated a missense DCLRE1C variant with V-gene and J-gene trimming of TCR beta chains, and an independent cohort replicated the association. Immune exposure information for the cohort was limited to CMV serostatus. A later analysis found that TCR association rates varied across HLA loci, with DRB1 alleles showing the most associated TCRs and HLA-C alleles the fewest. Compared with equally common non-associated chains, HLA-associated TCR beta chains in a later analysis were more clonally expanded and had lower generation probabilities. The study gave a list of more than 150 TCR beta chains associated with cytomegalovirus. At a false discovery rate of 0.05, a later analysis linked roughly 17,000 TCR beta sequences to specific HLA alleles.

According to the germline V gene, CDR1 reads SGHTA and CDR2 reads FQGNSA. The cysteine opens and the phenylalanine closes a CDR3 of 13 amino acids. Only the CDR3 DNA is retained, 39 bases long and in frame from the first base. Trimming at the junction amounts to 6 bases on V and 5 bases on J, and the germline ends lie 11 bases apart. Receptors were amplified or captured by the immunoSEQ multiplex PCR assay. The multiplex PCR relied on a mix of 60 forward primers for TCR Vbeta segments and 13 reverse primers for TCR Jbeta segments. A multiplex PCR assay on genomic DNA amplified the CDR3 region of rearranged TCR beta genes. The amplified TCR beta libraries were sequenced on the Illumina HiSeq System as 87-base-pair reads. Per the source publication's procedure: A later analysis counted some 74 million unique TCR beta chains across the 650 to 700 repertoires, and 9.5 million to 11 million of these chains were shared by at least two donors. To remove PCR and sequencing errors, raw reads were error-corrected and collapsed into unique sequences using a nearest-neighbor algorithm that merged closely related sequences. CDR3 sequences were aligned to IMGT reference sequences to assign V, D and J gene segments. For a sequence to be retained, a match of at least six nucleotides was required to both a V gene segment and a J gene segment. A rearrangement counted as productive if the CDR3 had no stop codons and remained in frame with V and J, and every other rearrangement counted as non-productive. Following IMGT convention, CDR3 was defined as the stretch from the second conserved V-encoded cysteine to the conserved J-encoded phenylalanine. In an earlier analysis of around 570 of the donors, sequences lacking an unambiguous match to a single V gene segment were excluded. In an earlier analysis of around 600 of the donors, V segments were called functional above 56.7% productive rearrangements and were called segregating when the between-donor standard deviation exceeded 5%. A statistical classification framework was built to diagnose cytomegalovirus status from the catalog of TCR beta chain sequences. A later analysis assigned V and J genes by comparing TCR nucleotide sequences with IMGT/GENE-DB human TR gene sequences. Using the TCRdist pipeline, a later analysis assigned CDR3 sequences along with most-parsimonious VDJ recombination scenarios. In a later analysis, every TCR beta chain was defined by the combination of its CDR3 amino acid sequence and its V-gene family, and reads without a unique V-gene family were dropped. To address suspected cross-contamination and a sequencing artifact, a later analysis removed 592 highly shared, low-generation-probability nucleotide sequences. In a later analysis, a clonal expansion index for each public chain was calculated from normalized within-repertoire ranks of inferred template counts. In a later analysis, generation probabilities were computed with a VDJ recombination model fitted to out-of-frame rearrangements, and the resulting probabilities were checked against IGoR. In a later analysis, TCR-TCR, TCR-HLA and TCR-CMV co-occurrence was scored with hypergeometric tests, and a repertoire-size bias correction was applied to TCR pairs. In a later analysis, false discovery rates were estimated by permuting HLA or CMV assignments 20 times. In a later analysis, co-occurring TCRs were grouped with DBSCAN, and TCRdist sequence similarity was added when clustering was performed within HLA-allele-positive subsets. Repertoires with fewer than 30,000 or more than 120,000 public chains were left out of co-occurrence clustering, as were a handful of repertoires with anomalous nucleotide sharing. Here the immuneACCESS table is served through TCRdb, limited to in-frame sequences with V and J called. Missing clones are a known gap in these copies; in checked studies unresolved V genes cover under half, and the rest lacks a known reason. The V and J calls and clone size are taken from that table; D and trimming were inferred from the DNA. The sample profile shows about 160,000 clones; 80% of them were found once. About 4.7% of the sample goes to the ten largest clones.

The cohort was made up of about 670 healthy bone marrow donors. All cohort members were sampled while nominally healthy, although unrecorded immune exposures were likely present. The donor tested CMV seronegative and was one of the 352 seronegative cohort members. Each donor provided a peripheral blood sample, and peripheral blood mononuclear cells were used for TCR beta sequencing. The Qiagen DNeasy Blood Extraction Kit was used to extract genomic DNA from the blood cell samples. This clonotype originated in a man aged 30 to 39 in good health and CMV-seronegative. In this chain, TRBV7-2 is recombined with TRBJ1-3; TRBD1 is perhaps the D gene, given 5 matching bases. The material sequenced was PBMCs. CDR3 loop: CASRNMGRNTIYF. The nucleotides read TGTGCCAGCAGGAATATGGGGCGAAACACCATATATTTT. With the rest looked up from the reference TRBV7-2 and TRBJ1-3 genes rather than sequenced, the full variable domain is GAGVSQSPSNKVTEKGKDVELRCDPISGHTALYWYRQSLGQGLEFLIYFQGNSAPDKSGLPSDRFSAERTGGSVSTLTIQRTQQEDSAVYLCASRNMGRNTIYFGEGSWLTVV.